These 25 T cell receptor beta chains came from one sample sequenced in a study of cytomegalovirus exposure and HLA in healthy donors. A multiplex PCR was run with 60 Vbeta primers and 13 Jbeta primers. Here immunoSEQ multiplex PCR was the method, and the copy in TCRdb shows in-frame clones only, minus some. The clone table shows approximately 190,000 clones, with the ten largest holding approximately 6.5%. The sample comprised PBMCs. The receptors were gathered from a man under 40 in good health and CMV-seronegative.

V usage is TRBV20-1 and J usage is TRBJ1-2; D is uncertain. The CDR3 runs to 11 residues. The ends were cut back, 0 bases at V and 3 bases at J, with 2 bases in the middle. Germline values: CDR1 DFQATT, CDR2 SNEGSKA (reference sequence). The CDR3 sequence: CSARDYYGYTF. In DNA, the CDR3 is TGCAGTGCTAGAGACTACTATGGCTACACCTTC.

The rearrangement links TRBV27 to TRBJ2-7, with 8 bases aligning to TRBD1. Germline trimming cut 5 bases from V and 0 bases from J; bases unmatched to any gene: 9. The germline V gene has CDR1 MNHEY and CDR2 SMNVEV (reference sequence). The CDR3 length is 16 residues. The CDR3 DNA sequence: TGTGCCAGCAGTCTACGAACAGGGGGGATCTCCTACGAGCAGTACTTC. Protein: CASSLRTGGISYEQYF.

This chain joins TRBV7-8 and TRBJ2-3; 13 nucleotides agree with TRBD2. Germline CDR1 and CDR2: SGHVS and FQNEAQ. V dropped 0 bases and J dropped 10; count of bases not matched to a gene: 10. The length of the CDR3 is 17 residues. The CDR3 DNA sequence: TGTGCCAGCAGCTTAGCAGAGACTAGCGGGGGGCGAGGTGCGCAGTATTTT. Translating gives CASSLAETSGGRGAQYF.

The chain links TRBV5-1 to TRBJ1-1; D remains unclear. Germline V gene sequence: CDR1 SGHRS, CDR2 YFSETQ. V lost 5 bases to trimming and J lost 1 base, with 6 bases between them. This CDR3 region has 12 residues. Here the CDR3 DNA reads TGCGCCAGCAGACTCGAGAACACTGAAGCTTTCTTT. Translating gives CASRLENTEAFF. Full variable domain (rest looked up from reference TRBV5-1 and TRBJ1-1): KAGVTQTPRYLIKTRGQQVTLSCSPISGHRSVSWYQQTPGQGLQFLFEYFSETQRNKGNFPGRFSGRQFSNSRSEMNVSTLELGDSALYLCASRLENTEAFFGQGTRLTVV.

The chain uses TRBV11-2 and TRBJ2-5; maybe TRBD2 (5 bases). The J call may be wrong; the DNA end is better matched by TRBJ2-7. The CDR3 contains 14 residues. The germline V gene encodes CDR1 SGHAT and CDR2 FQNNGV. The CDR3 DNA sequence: TGTGCCAGCAGCCCCCGGGGAAGCTCCTACGAGCAGTACTTC. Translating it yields CASSPRGSSYEQYF.

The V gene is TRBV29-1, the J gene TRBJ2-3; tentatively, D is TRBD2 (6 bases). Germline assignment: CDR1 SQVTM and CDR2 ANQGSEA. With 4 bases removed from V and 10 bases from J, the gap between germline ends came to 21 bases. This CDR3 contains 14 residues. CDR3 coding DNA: TGCAGCGTTGTTTTAGCGCGGGGAGTGGTGGCGCAGTATTTT. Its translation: CSVVLARGVVAQYF.

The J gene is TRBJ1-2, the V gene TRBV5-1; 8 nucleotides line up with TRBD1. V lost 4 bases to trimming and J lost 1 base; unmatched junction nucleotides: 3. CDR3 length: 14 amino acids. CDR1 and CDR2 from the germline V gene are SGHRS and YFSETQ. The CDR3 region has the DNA TGCGCCAGCAGCGCGGGACAGGTTAACTATGGCTACACCTTC. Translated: CASSAGQVNYGYTF.

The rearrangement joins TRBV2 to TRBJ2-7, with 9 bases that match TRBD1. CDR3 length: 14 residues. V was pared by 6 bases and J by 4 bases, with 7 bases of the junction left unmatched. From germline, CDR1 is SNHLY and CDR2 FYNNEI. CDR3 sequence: CASREQGASYEQYF. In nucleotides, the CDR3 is TGTGCCAGCAGGGAACAGGGGGCGTCGTACGAGCAGTACTTC.

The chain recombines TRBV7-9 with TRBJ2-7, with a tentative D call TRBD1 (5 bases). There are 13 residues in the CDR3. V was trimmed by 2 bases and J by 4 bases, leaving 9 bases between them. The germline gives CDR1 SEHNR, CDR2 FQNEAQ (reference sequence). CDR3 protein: CASSLPGSYEQYF. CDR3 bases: TGTGCCAGCAGCTTACCAGGGTCTTACGAGCAGTACTTC.

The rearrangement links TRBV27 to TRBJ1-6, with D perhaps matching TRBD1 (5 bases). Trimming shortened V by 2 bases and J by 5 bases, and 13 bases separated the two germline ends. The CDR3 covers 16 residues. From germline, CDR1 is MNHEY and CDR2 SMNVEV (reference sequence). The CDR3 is CASSLTAGGNNSPLHF. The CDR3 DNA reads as TGTGCCAGCAGTTTAACGGCCGGGGGGAATAATTCACCCCTCCACTTT.

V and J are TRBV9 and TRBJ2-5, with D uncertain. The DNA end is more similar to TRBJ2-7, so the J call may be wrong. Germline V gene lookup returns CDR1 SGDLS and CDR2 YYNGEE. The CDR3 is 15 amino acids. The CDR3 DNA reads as TGTGCCAGCAGCGTTACGGCAGGCCGATCCTACGAGCAGTACTTC. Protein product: CASSVTAGRSYEQYF.

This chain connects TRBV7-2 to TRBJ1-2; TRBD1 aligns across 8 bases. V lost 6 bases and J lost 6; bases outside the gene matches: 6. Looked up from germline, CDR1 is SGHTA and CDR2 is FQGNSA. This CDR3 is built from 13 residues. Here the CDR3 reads CASRPGQVNGYTF. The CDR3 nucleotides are TGTGCCAGCAGGCCGGGACAGGTTAATGGCTACACCTTC.

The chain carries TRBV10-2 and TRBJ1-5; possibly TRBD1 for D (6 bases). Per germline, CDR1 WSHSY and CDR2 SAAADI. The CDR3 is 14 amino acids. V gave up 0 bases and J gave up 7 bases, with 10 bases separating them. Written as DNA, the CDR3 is TGCGCCAGCAGTGAGTCGCGGACAGTGCAGCCCCAGCATTTT. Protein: CASSESRTVQPQHF.

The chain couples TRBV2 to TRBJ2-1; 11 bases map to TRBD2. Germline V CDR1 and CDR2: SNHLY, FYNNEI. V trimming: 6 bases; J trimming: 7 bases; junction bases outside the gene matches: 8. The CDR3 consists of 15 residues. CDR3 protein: CASRRIAGGGNEQFF. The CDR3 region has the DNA TGTGCCAGCAGGAGGATAGCGGGAGGGGGTAATGAGCAGTTCTTC.

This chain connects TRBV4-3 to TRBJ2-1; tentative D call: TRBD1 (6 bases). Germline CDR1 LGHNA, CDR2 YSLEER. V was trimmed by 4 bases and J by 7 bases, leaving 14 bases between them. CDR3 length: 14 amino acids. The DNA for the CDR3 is TGCGCCAGCAGCCCACCAGGGGTGGGGAATGAGCAGTTCTTC. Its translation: CASSPPGVGNEQFF.

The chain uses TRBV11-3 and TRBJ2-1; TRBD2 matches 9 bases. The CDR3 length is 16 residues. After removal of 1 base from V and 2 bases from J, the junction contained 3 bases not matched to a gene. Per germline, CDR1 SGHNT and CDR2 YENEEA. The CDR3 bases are TGTGCCAGCAGCTTAGTGGGCGGGGGGGCCTACAATGAGCAGTTCTTC. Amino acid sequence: CASSLVGGGAYNEQFF.

DNA for the CDR3: TGTGCCAGCAGTTACCTCGGGGGACTGTTTTTT. Protein sequence: CASSYLGGLFF. This chain joins TRBV6-6 and TRBJ1-4; maybe TRBD1 (5 bases). This CDR3 has 11 amino acids. V lost 2 bases and J lost 13, with 8 bases in between. Germline CDR1 is MNHNY and CDR2 is SVGAGI (reference sequence).

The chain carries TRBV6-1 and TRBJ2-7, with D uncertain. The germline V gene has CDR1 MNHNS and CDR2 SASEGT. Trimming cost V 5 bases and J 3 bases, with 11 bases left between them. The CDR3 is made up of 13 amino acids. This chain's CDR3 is CASSSNGYYEQYF. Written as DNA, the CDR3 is TGTGCCAGCAGTTCCAACGGTTACTACGAGCAGTACTTC.

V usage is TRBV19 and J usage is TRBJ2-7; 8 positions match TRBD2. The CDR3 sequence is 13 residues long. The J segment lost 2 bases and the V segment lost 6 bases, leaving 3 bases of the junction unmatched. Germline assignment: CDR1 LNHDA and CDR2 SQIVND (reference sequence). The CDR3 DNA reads TGTGCCAGTAGAGCGGGGGCAACCTACGAGCAGTACTTC. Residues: CASRAGATYEQYF.

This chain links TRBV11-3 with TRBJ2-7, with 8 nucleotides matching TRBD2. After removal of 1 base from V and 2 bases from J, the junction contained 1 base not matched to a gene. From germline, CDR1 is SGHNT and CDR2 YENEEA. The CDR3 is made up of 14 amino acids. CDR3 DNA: TGTGCCAGCAGCTTAGCGGGAGGGACCTACGAGCAGTACTTC. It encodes CASSLAGGTYEQYF. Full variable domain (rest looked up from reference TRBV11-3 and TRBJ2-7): EAGVVQSPRYKIIEKKQPVAFWCNPISGHNTLYWYLQNLGQGPELLIRYENEEAVDDSQLPKDRFSAERLKGVDSTLKIQPAELGDSAVYLCASSLAGGTYEQYFGPGTRLTVT.

DNA for the CDR3: TGCAGTGCTAGAGTCGGTAGCGGCTACACCTTC. As protein: CSARVGSGYTF. The genes are TRBV20-1 and TRBJ1-2; D uncertain. Trimming removed 1 base at V and 8 bases at J, with 8 bases between. This CDR3 has 11 amino acids. Germline V CDR1 and CDR2: DFQATT, SNEGSKA (reference sequence).

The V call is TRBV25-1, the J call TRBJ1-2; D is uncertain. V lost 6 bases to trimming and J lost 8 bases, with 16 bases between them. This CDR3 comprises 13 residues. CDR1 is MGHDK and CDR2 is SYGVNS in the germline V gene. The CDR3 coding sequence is TGTGCCAGCAGCCCTAGCTCCAAGTCCGGCTACACCTTC. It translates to CASSPSSKSGYTF.

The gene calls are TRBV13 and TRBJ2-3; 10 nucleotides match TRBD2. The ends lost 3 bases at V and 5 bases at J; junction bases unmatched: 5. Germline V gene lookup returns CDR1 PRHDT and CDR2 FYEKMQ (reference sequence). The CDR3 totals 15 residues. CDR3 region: CASSLSGGVGDTQYF. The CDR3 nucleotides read TGTGCCAGCAGCTTGAGCGGGGGGGTTGGAGATACGCAGTATTTT. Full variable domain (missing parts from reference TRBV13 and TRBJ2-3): AAGVIQSPRHLIKEKRETATLKCYPIPRHDTVYWYQQGPGQDPQFLISFYEKMQSDKGSIPDRFSAQQFSDYHSELNMSSLELGDSALYFCASSLSGGVGDTQYFGPGTRLTVL.

CDR3 sequence (DNA): TGTGCCAGCAGCCAAAAACAGGGCGCCTACGAGCAGTACTTC. Its translation: CASSQKQGAYEQYF. The J gene is TRBJ2-7, the V gene TRBV5-4, with a tentative D call TRBD1 (6 bases). The V gene's germline CDR1 is SGHNT and CDR2 YYREEE (reference sequence). The length of the CDR3 is 14 residues. Trimming pared 4 bases from V and 2 bases from J, leaving 13 bases between.

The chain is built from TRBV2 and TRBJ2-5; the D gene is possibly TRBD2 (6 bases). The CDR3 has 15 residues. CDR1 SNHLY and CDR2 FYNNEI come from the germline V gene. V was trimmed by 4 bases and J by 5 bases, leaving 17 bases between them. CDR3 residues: CASSVPGLPGETQYF. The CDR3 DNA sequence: TGTGCCAGCAGTGTCCCGGGACTTCCAGGCGAGACCCAGTACTTC.